The 24 T cell receptor beta chains given below trace back to one sample, sequenced in a study of molecular identifiers for immune sequencing clone quantification. From the PCR reads, TCRdb called clonotypes with MiXCR, one entry per CDR3 protein. The sample has some 680,000 distinct CDR3 sequences, roughly 25% seen once. Sequences were obtained from naive CD8+ T cells from blood, with Jurkat cell RNA spiked in. As for subset: FACS-sorted CD8+CD4-CCR7+CD45RA+ naive T cells. The receptors stem from a human donor in good health. Some libraries in this study had Jurkat cell RNA spiked in.

Points on this clonotype: A read error may explain this, as a much larger clone is one base away. The V and J genes are TRBV6-1 and TRBJ1-1, with D possibly being TRBD1 (5 bases). Per the germline V gene, CDR1 is MNHNS and CDR2 is SASEGT. V shed 7 bases and J shed 0 bases, with 9 bases lying between them. The CDR3 contains 13 residues. CDR3 DNA: TGTGCCAGCACCAACAGGATGAACACTGAAGCTTTCTTT. Translating it yields CASTNRMNTEAFF.

This clonotype appeared a single time. A much larger clone is a single base away; this may be a read error. The J gene is TRBJ1-5, the V gene TRBV2, with D possibly TRBD1 on 6 matching bases. The CDR3 covers 15 residues. CDR1 and CDR2 from the germline V gene are SNHLY and FYNNEI. The CDR3 here is CASGDGTKMDQPQHF. The CDR3 nucleotides are TGTGCCAGCGGTGATGGGACAAAGATGGATCAGCCCCAGCATTTT.

Of note for this clonotype: It may be a read error: a sequence one base away is much more abundant. V is TRBV4-2 and J is TRBJ2-7; no firm D call. This CDR3 spans 13 amino acids. Trimming removed 1 base from V and 4 bases from J, with 8 bases in between. Germline V lookup: CDR1 LGHNA, CDR2 YNFKEQ. Here the CDR3 DNA reads TGTGCCAGCAGCCAAGCCCCAATGTACGAGCAGTACTTC. Its protein is CASSQAPMYEQYF.

This clonotype has at least ten counts. One end of the junction varies from germline; a read error may be responsible. The chain carries TRBV4-3 and TRBJ2-1, with D perhaps TRBD1 (6 bases). The CDR3 loop spans 14 amino acids. CDR1 and CDR2 (germline): LGHNA, YSLEER. The CDR3 protein is CASSPLDSYNEQFF. Written as DNA, the CDR3 is TGTGCCAGCAGTCCCTTGGACAGCTACAATGAGCAGTTCTTC.

As concerns this clonotype: A much larger clone is a single base away; this may be a read error. The CDR3 carries no conserved terminal phenylalanine or tryptophan, so it likely arises from a read error. CDR3: CASSSGQGWNEQYL. The DNA for the CDR3 is TGTGCCAGCAGTTCCGGACAGGGGTGGAACGAGCAGTACCTC. This chain uses TRBV5-3 with TRBJ2-7; TRBD1 aligns across 9 bases. TRBV5-3 is an open reading frame whose function is uncertain. CDR3 length equals 14 residues. Trimming removed 8 bases from V and 5 bases from J; junction bases left unmatched: 11.

The chain couples TRBV2 to TRBJ2-3, with D tentatively TRBD2 (6 bases). CDR3 length: 15 residues. V was cut by 7 bases and J by 1 base, with 15 bases left in between. The germline CDR1 and CDR2 sequences are SNHLY and FYNNEI. The CDR3 DNA sequence: TGTGCCAGCATGCCCCGGCGGGACGGCACAGATACGCAGTATTTT. As protein: CASMPRRDGTDTQYF.

At least ten counts were recorded for this clonotype. V is TRBV4-3 and J is TRBJ2-7; D not certain. Trimming shortened V by 0 bases and J by 7 bases, and 7 bases separated the two germline ends. Germline V lookup: CDR1 LGHNA, CDR2 YSLEER. The CDR3 sequence is 12 residues long. Written as DNA, the CDR3 is TGCGCCAGCAGCCAAGATGGGGTGGAGCAGTACTTC. The encoded protein is CASSQDGVEQYF.

The chain employs TRBV6-5 and TRBJ1-6, with a possible D match to TRBD1 (6 bases). The CDR3 runs to 15 residues. Trimming cost V 4 bases and J 7 bases, with 14 bases left between them. Germline V CDR1 and CDR2: MNHEY, SVGAGI. In nucleotides, the CDR3 is TGTGCCAGCAGTTCCCCTGAGGGGGGAAATTCACCCCTCCACTTT. Residues: CASSSPEGGNSPLHF.

In nucleotides, the CDR3 is TGTGCCAGCAGTTACGGGTCGTACCCCTACGAGCAGTACTTC. Protein sequence: CASSYGSYPYEQYF. The rearrangement uses TRBV27 and TRBJ2-7; D call uncertain. CDR1 MNHEY and CDR2 SMNVEV come from the germline V gene (reference sequence). V was shortened by 4 bases and J by 2 bases, with 12 bases between the two germline ends. There are 14 residues in the CDR3.

The chain uses TRBV20-1 and TRBJ2-3; 8 bases fit TRBD2. The germline V gene encodes CDR1 DFQATT and CDR2 SNEGSKA (reference sequence). This CDR3 spans 18 amino acids. V was clipped by 0 bases and J by 4 bases; unmatched bases: 15. CDR3 loop: CSARDLGLAVLVADTQYF. The DNA of the CDR3 is TGCAGTGCTAGAGATCTAGGACTAGCAGTACTGGTTGCAGATACGCAGTATTTT.

This chain connects TRBV9 to TRBJ1-4, with a tentative D call TRBD1 (6 bases). V was shortened by 0 bases and J by 3 bases, with 12 bases between the two germline ends. The germline V gene encodes CDR1 SGDLS and CDR2 YYNGEE. The CDR3 has 16 amino acids. CDR3 protein: CASSVGGALANEKLFF. DNA for the CDR3: TGTGCCAGCAGCGTAGGGGGGGCTCTGGCTAATGAAAAACTGTTTTTT.

This clonotype was seen at least ten times. The V and J genes are TRBV5-1 and TRBJ1-1; tentatively, D is TRBD1 (5 bases). Trimming stripped 0 bases from V and 4 bases from J, with 10 bases between. CDR1 is SGHRS and CDR2 is YFSETQ in the germline V gene. The length of the CDR3 is 14 residues. CDR3 DNA sequence: TGCGCCAGCAGCTTGGCCGGGGCAACCACTGAAGCTTTCTTT. Its protein product is CASSLAGATTEAFF. Variable domain in full (rest from reference TRBV5-1 and TRBJ1-1): KAGVTQTPRYLIKTRGQQVTLSCSPISGHRSVSWYQQTPGQGLQFLFEYFSETQRNKGNFPGRFSGRQFSNSRSEMNVSTLELGDSALYLCASSLAGATTEAFFGQGTRLTVV.

There are a few counts of this clonotype. The rearrangement joins TRBV6-2 or TRBV6-3 to TRBJ2-1; 9 nucleotides match TRBD1. Germline V gene lookup returns CDR1 MNHEY and CDR2 SVGEGT. J gave up 12 bases and V 5 bases, and 20 bases lay outside the gene matches. The CDR3 extends over 17 amino acids. Here the CDR3 reads CASSPPLQGAPMRGQFF. The CDR3 coding sequence is TGTGCCAGCAGTCCACCACTACAGGGGGCTCCAATGAGGGGGCAGTTCTTC.

On this clonotype: Since a much larger clone is just one base distant, this may be a read error. This sequence joins TRBV6-1 and TRBJ1-5; the D is unclear. The CDR3 has 17 amino acids. CDR1 is MNHNS and CDR2 is SASEGT in the germline V gene. CDR3 sequence: CASSKARAAQLNQPQHF. The CDR3 coding sequence is TGTGCCAGCAGTAAAGCGAGGGCGGCACAGCTCAATCAGCCCCAGCATTTT.

This clonotype was detected ten times or more. The chain couples TRBV7-2 to TRBJ1-6; D is unclear. Trimming took 1 base from V and 6 from J, leaving 4 bases between them. In germline, CDR1 is SGHTA, CDR2 FQGNSA. CDR3 length equals 13 residues. Written as DNA, the CDR3 is TGTGCCAGCAGCTTAGTGGCTAATTCACCCCTCCACTTT. Translated: CASSLVANSPLHF. Based on the CDR3 plus reference TRBV7-2 and TRBJ1-6, the full variable domain is GAGVSQSPSNKVTEKGKDVELRCDPISGHTALYWYRQSLGQGLEFLIYFQGNSAPDKSGLPSDRFSAERTGGSVSTLTIQRTQQEDSAVYLCASSLVANSPLHFGNGTRLTVT.

This clonotype was detected ten times or more. This chain connects TRBV19 to TRBJ1-4, with unresolved D. The germline gives CDR1 LNHDA, CDR2 SQIVND (reference sequence). CDR3 size: 12 residues. Trimming removed 7 bases at V and 10 bases at J, with 13 bases between. CDR3 DNA: TGTGCCAGTAACCTCAGCCCTGGAAAACTGTTTTTT. It yields the protein CASNLSPGKLFF.

This clonotype has more than one count but fewer than ten. The V call is TRBV6-6, the J call TRBJ2-1; 7 bases fit TRBD1. The junction had 12 bases not matched to a gene; V was cut back by 6 bases and J by 4 bases. The CDR3 has 16 residues. Germline V gene lookup returns CDR1 MNHNY and CDR2 SVGAGI (reference sequence). CDR3 sequence reads: CASSPISTTGYNEQFF. The DNA for the CDR3 is TGTGCCAGCAGCCCCATTAGTACGACAGGGTACAATGAGCAGTTCTTC.

This clonotype was picked up many times. The rearrangement joins TRBV5-1 to TRBJ1-1; 12 positions agree with TRBD1. The CDR3 is 17 amino acids. J gave up 1 base and V 4 bases, and 8 bases lay outside the gene matches. Germline assignment: CDR1 SGHRS and CDR2 YFSETQ. CDR3 sequence (DNA): TGCGCCAGCAGCCGGGACAGGGGGCAATTGGAGAACACTGAAGCTTTCTTT. Translated, it gives CASSRDRGQLENTEAFF.

This clonotype was found many times. The chain couples TRBV4-2 to TRBJ2-3; no definite D call. Deletions cut 1 base from V and 4 bases from J, with 6 bases between. CDR1 and CDR2 from the germline V gene are LGHNA and YNFKEQ. This CDR3 contains 13 residues. The CDR3 coding sequence is TGTGCCAGCAGCCAAGTCCGCGCAGATACGCAGTATTTT. This translates into CASSQVRADTQYF.

V is TRBV2 and J is TRBJ1-1, with a tentative D call TRBD1 (5 bases). V was shortened by 4 bases and J by 9 bases, with 12 bases between the two germline ends. The CDR3 length is 12 residues. Germline V gene lookup returns CDR1 SNHLY and CDR2 FYNNEI. CDR3 loop: CASSGRGTKAFF. CDR3 bases: TGTGCCAGCAGTGGCCGGGGGACTAAAGCTTTCTTT.

This clonotype has ten or more counts. CDR3 loop: CASSSYRTSGNTGELFF. The DNA of the CDR3 is TGTGCCAGCAGCTCTTACCGGACTAGCGGGAACACCGGGGAGCTGTTTTTT. V usage is TRBV7-9 and J usage is TRBJ2-2, with 10 bases matching TRBD2. The length of the CDR3 is 17 residues. Germline V CDR1 and CDR2: SEHNR, FQNEAQ (reference sequence). The V segment lost 4 bases and the J segment 1 base; nucleotides outside the gene matches: 6.

The CDR3 DNA reads as TGTGCCAGCAGCTCCGGGAACCACAATGAGCAGTTCTTC. Translating it yields CASSSGNHNEQFF. The chain joins TRBV9 to TRBJ2-1, with a weak D call TRBD2 (5 bases). The V gene's germline CDR1 is SGDLS and CDR2 YYNGEE. V lost 4 bases and J lost 5, with 10 bases in between. This CDR3 has 13 amino acids.

The chain has TRBV11-2 and TRBJ2-1; 11 bases fit TRBD2. Germline trimming cut 4 bases from V and 7 bases from J; bases unmatched to any gene: 9. The CDR3 sequence is 16 residues long. Germline V gene data show CDR1 as SGHAT and CDR2 as FQNNGV. CDR3 nucleotide sequence: TGTGCCAGCAGCTCCGGACTAGCGGGCCCATCAAATGAGCAGTTCTTC. Its protein product is CASSSGLAGPSNEQFF.

This clonotype was seen ten or more times. The J gene is TRBJ2-5, the V gene TRBV4-3; possibly TRBD1 for D (6 bases). Germline CDR1 and CDR2: LGHNA and YSLEER. The V gene lost 0 bases and the J gene lost 5 bases, with 16 bases spanning the gap. CDR3 size: 16 residues. DNA of the CDR3: TGCGCCAGCAGCCAAGATGTCGCAGGGGATCTCGAGACCCAGTACTTC. Protein product: CASSQDVAGDLETQYF.